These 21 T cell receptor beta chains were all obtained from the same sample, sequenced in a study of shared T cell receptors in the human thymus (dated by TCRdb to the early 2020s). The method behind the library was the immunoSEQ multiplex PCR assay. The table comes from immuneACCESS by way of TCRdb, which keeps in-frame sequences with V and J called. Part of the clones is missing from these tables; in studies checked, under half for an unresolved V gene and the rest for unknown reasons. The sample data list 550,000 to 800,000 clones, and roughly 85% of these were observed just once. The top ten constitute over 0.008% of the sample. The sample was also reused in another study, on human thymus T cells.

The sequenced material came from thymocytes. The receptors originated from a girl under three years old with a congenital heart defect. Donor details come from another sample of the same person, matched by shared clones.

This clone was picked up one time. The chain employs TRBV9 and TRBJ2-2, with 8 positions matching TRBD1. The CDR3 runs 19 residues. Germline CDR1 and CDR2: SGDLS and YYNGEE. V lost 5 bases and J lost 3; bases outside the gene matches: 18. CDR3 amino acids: CASSEGYVEMDRDTGELFF. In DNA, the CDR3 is TGTGCCAGCAGTGAGGGATACGTAGAGATGGACAGGGACACCGGGGAGCTGTTTTTT. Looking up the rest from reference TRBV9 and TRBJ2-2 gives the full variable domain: DSGVTQTPKHLITATGQRVTLRCSPRSGDLSVYWYQQSLDQGLQFLIQYYNGEERAKGNILERFSAQQFPDLHSELNLSSLELGDSALYFCASSEGYVEMDRDTGELFFGEGSRLTVL.

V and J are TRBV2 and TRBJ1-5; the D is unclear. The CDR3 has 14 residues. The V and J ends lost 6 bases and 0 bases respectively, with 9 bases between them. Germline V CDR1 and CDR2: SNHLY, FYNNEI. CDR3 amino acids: CASSGVDSNQPQHF. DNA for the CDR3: TGTGCCAGCAGCGGGGTCGATAGCAATCAGCCCCAGCATTTT.

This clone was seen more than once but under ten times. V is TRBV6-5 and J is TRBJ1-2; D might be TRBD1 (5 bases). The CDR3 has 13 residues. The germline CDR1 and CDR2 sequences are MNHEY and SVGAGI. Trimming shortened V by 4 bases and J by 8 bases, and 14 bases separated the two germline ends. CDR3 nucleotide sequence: TGTGCCAGCAGTTCTACTCGGGGGGTCGGCTACACCTTC. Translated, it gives CASSSTRGVGYTF.

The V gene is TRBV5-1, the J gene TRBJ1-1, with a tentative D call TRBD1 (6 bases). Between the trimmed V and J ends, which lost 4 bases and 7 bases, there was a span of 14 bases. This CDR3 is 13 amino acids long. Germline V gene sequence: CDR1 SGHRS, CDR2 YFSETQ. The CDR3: CASSQGRGGEAFF. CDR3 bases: TGCGCCAGCAGCCAAGGAAGGGGGGGTGAAGCTTTCTTT. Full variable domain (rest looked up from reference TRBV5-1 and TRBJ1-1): KAGVTQTPRYLIKTRGQQVTLSCSPISGHRSVSWYQQTPGQGLQFLFEYFSETQRNKGNFPGRFSGRQFSNSRSEMNVSTLELGDSALYLCASSQGRGGEAFFGQGTRLTVV.

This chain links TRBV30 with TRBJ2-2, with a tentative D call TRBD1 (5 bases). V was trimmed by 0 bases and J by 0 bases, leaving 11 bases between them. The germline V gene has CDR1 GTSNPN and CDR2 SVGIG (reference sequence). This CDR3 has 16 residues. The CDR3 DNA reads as TGTGCCTGGAGTGTGAGTTGGACACCGAACACCGGGGAGCTGTTTTTT. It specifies CAWSVSWTPNTGELFF.

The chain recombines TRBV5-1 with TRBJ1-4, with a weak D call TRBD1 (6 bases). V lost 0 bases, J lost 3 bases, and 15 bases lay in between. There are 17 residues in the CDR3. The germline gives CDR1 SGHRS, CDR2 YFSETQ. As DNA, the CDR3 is TGCGCCAGCAGCTTGGGCCTTAGACAGGCTTCTAATGAAAAACTGTTTTTT. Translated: CASSLGLRQASNEKLFF.

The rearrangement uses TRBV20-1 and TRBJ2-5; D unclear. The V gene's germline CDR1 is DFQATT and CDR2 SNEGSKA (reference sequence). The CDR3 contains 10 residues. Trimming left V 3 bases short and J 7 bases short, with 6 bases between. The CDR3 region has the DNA TGCAGTGCTAGGAGTTGGACCCAGTACTTC. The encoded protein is CSARSWTQYF.

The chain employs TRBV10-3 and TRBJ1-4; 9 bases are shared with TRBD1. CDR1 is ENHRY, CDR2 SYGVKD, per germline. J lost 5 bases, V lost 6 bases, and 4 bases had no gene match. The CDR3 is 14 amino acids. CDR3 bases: TGTGCCATCAGCCGGGACAGGGAAAATGAAAAACTGTTTTTT. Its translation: CAISRDRENEKLFF.

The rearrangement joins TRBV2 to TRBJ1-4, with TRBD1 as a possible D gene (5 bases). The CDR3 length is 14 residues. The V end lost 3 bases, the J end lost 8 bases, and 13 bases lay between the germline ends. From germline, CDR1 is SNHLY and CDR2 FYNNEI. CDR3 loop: CASSEGTGDEKLFF. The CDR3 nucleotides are TGTGCCAGCAGTGAGGGGACTGGTGACGAAAAACTGTTTTTT.

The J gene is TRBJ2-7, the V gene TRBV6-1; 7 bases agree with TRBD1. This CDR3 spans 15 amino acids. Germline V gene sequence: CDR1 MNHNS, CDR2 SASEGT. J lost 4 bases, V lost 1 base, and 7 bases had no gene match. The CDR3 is CASSEGQGERYEQYF. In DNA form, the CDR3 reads TGTGCCAGCAGTGAAGGGCAGGGGGAGAGGTACGAGCAGTACTTC.

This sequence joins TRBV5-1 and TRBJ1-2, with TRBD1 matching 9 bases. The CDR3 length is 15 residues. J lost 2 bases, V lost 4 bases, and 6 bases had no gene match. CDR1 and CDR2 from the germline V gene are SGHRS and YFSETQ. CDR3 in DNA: TGCGCCAGCAGCGGGGGACAGGGAGTAAACTATGGCTACACCTTC. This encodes CASSGGQGVNYGYTF. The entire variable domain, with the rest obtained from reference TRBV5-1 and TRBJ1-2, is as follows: KAGVTQTPRYLIKTRGQQVTLSCSPISGHRSVSWYQQTPGQGLQFLFEYFSETQRNKGNFPGRFSGRQFSNSRSEMNVSTLELGDSALYLCASSGGQGVNYGYTFGSGTRLTVV.

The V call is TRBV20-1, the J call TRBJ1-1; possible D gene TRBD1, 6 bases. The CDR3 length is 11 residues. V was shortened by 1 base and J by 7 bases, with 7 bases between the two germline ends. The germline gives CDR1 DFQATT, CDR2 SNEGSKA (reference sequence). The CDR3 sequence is CSARAGDEAFF. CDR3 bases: TGCAGTGCTAGAGCAGGGGATGAAGCTTTCTTT.

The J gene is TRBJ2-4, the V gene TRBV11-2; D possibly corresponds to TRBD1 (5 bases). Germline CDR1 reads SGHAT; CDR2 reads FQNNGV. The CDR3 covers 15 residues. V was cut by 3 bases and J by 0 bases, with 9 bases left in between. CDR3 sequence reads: CASSFTDIAKNIQYF. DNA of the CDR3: TGTGCCAGCAGCTTCACGGACATAGCCAAAAACATTCAGTACTTC.

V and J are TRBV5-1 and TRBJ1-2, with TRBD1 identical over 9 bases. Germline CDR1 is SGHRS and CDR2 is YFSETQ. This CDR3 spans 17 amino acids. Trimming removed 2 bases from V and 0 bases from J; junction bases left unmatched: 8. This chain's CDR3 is CASSFRDRDNSNYGYTF. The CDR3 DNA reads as TGCGCCAGCAGCTTCCGGGACAGGGATAATTCTAACTATGGCTACACCTTC.

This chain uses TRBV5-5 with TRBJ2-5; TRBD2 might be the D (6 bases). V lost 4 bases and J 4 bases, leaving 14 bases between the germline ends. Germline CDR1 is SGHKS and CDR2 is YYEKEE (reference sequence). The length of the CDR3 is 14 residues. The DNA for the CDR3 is TGTGCCAGCAGCCAAAACGGGCGGGGAGAGACCCAGTACTTC. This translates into CASSQNGRGETQYF. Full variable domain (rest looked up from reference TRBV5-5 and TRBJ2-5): DAGVTQSPTHLIKTRGQQVTLRCSPISGHKSVSWYQQVLGQGPQFIFQYYEKEERGRGNFPDRFSARQFPNYSSELNVNALLLGDSALYLCASSQNGRGETQYFGPGTRLLVL.

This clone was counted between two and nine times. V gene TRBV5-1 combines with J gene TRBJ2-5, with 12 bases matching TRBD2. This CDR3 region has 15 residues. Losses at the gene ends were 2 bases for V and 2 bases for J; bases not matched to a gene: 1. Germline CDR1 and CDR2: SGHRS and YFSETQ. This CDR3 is CASSFLAGGQETQYF. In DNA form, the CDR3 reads TGCGCCAGCAGCTTTCTAGCGGGGGGGCAAGAGACCCAGTACTTC.

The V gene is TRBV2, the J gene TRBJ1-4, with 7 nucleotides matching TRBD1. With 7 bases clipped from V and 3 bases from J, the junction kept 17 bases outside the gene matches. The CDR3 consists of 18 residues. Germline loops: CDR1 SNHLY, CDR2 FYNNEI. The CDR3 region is CASNSDRVTSVSNEKLFF. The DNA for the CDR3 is TGTGCCAGCAATTCTGACAGGGTAACATCCGTGTCTAATGAAAAACTGTTTTTT.

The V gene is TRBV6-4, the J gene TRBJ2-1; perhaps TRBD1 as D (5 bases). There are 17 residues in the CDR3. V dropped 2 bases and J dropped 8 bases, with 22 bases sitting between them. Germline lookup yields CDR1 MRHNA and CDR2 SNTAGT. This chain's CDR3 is CASSDVCGVSREYEQFF. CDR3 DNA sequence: TGTGCCAGCAGTGACGTATGTGGGGTTTCCAGGGAATATGAGCAGTTCTTC.

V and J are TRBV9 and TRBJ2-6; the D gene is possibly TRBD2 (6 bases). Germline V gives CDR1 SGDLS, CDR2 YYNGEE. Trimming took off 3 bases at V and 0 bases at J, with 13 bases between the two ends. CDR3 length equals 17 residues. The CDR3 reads CASSARGKLSGANVLTF. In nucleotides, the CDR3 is TGTGCCAGCAGCGCCCGGGGGAAGCTCTCTGGGGCCAACGTCCTGACTTTC.

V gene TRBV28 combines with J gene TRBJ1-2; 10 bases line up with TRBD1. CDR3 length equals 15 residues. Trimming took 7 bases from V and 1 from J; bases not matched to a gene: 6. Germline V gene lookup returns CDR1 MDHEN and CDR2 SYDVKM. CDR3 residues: CASTPDRGRNYGYTF. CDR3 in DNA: TGTGCCAGCACCCCTGACAGGGGGCGTAACTATGGCTACACCTTC.

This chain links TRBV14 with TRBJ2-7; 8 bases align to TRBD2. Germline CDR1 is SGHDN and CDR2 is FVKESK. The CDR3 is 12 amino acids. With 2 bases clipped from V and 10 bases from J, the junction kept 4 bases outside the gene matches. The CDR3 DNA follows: TGTGCCAGCAGCCAAAGAGGGACTAGTCAGTACTTC. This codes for CASSQRGTSQYF.